The entry that follows covers one T cell receptor beta chain sequence. This specimen belongs to a study of blood T cell repertoires in COVID-19. In the source study's methods: Reference gene primer amplification gave nucleated cell count estimates. Profiled with immunoSEQ multiplex PCR; TCRdb holds only in-frame clones, not every one. From that table come the V and J calls and clone size; the DNA was used to work out D and trimming. The repertoire holds fewer than 250,000 clones, with around four fifths as singletons. With 6 bases clipped from V and 4 bases from J, the junction kept 4 bases outside the gene matches. The CDR3 contains 13 residues. CDR1 MNHEY and CDR2 SMNVEV come from the germline V gene (reference sequence).

The chain couples TRBV27 to TRBJ1-2; 8 bases line up with TRBD1. The source material was peripheral blood. This clonotype originated in a woman aged 50 to 65 with acute or convalescent COVID-19. CDR3 DNA: TGTGCCAGCAGACCTACAGGGGGCTATGGCTACACCTTC. It codes for CASRPTGGYGYTF.